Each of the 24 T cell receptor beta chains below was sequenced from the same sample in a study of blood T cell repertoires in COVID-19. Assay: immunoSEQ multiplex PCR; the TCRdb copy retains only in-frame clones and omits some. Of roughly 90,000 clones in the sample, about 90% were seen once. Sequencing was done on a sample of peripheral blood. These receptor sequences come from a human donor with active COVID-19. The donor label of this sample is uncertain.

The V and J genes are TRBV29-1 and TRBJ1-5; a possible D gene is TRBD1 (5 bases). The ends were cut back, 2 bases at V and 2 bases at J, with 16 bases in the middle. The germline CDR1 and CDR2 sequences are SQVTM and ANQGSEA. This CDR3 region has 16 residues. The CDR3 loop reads CSVETWQGRGNQPQHF. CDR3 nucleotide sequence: TGCAGCGTTGAAACGTGGCAGGGAAGGGGCAATCAGCCCCAGCATTTT.

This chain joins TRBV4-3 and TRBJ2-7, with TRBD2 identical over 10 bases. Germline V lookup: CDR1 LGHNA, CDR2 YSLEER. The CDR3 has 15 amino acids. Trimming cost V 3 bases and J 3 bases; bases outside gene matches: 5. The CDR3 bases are TGCGCCAGCAGCCACGGGACTAGCGCGGTCTACGAGCAGTACTTC. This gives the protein CASSHGTSAVYEQYF.

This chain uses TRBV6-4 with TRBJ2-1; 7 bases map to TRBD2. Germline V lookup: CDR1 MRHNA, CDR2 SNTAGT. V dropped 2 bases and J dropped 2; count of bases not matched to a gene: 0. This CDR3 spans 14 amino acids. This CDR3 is CASSDGGAYNEQFF. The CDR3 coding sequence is TGTGCCAGCAGTGACGGGGGGGCCTACAATGAGCAGTTCTTC.

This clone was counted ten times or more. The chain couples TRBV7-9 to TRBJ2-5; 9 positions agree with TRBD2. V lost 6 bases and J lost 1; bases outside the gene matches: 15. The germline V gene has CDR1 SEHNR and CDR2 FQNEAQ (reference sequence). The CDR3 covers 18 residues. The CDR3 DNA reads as TGTGCCAGCAGACTCATTACGTTGGGGACTAGCCCCCAAGAGACCCAGTACTTC. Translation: CASRLITLGTSPQETQYF.

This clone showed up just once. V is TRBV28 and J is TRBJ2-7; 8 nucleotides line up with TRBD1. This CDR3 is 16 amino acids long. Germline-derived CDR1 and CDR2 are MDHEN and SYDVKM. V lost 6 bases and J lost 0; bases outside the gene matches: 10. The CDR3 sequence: CASRNRGTSRSYEQYF. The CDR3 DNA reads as TGTGCCAGCAGGAACAGGGGGACAAGCCGCTCCTACGAGCAGTACTTC.

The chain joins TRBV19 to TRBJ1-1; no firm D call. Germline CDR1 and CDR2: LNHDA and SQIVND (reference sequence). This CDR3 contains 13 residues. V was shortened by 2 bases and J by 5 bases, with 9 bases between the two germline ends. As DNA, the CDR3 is TGTGCCAGTAGTATATACAGACCGACTGAAGCTTTCTTT. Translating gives CASSIYRPTEAFF.

CDR3 sequence reads: CASSLSPGQQETQYF. CDR3 sequence (DNA): TGTGCCAGCAGCTTGTCCCCGGGACAACAAGAGACCCAGTACTTC. V gene TRBV5-4 combines with J gene TRBJ2-5, with D possibly being TRBD1 (6 bases). V gave up 1 base and J gave up 2 bases, with 12 bases separating them. The CDR3 is made up of 15 amino acids. CDR1 is SGHNT, CDR2 YYREEE, per germline (reference sequence).

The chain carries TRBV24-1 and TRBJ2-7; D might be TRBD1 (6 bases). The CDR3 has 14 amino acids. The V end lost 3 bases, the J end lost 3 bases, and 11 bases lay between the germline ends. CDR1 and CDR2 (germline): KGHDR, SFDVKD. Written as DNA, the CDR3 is TGTGCCACCAGTGATCCCAGGGGCAACTACGAGCAGTACTTC. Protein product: CATSDPRGNYEQYF.

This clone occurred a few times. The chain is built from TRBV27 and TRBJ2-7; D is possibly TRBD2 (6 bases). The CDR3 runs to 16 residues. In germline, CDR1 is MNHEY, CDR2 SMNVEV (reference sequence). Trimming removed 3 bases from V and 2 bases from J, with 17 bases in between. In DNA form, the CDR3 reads TGTGCCAGCAGTTTTATCAACCGGGACTCCGCCTACGAGCAGTACTTC. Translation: CASSFINRDSAYEQYF.

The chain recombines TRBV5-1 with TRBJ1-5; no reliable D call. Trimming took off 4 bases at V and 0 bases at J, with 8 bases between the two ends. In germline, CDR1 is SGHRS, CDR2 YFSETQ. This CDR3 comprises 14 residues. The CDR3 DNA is TGCGCCAGCAGCACGGGGATTAGCAATCAGCCCCAGCATTTT. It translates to CASSTGISNQPQHF.

CDR3 in DNA: TGTGCCACCAGTGACCTAGAGGTGCAGGGGACAGATACGCAGTATTTT. Translated: CATSDLEVQGTDTQYF. This chain uses TRBV24-1 with TRBJ2-3, with D possibly matching TRBD1 (6 bases). CDR1 and CDR2 (germline): KGHDR, SFDVKD. Trimming left V 4 bases short and J 3 bases short, with 16 bases between. The CDR3 has 16 residues.

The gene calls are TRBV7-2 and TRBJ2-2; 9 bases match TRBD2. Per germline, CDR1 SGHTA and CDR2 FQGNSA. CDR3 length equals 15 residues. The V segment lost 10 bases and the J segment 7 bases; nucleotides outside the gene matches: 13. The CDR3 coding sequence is TGTGCCACCAGAGGCGGGGGGGCCGTTATCGGGGAGCTGTTTTTT. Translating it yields CATRGGGAVIGELFF.

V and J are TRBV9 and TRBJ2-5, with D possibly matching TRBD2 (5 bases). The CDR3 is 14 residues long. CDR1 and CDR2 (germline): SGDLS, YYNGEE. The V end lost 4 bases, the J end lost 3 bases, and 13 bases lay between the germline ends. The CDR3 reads CASSLVGREETQYF. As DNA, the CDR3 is TGTGCCAGCAGCCTGGTGGGGAGAGAAGAGACCCAGTACTTC. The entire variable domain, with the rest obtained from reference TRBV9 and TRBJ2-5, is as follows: DSGVTQTPKHLITATGQRVTLRCSPRSGDLSVYWYQQSLDQGLQFLIQYYNGEERAKGNILERFSAQQFPDLHSELNLSSLELGDSALYFCASSLVGREETQYFGPGTRLLVL.

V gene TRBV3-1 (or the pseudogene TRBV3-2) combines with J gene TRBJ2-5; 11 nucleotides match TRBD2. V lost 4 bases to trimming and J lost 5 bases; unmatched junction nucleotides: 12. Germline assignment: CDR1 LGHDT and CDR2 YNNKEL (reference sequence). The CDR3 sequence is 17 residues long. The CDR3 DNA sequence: TGTGCCAGCAGCCCCGGGATTGTAGCGGGGGGGATGGAGACCCAGTACTTC. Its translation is CASSPGIVAGGMETQYF.

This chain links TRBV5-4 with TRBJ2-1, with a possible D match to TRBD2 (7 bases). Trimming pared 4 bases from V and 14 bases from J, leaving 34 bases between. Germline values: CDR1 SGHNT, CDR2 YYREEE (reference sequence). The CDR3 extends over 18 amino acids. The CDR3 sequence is CASSQLGRMAGASGEEFF. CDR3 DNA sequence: TGTGCCAGCAGCCAACTCGGACGGATGGCGGGGGCTTCGGGAGAAGAGTTCTTC.

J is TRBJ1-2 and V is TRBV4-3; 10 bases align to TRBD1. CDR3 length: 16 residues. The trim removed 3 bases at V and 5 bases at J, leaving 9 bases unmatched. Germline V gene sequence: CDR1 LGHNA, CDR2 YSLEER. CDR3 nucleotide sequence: TGCGCCAGCAGCCAGTCGGGGACAGGGGCTTGGTATGGCTACACCTTC. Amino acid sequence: CASSQSGTGAWYGYTF.

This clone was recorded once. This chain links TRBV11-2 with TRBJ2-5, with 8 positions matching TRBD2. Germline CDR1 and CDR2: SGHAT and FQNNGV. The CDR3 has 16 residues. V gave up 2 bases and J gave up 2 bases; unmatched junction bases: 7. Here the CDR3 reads CASSLTSGGPQETQYF. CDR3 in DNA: TGTGCCAGCAGCTTAACCAGCGGGGGACCACAAGAGACCCAGTACTTC.

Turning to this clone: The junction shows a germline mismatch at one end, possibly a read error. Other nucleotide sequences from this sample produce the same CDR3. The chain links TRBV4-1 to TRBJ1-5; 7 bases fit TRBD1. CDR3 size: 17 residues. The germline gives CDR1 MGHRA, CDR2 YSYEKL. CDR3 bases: TGCGCCAGCAGCCAAGATTACGGACAGGCTTTCAGTCAGCCCCAACATTTT. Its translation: CASSQDYGQAFSQPQHF.

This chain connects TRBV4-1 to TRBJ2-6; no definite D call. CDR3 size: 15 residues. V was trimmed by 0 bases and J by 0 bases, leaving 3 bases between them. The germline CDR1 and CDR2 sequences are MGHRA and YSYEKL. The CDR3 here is CASSQERSGANVLTF. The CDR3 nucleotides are TGCGCCAGCAGCCAAGAGCGCTCTGGGGCCAACGTCCTGACTTTC.

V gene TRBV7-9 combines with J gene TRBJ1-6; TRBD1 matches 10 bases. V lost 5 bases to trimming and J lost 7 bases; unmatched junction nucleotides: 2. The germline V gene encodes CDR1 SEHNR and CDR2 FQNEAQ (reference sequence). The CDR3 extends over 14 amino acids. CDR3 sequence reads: CASSQGQGNSPLHF. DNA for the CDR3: TGTGCCAGCAGCCAGGGACAGGGGAATTCACCCCTCCACTTT. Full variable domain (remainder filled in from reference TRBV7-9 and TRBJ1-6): DTGVSQNPRHKITKRGQNVTFRCDPISEHNRLYWYRQTLGQGPEFLTYFQNEAQLEKSRLLSDRFSAERPKGSFSTLEIQRTEQGDSAMYLCASSQGQGNSPLHFGNGTRLTVT.

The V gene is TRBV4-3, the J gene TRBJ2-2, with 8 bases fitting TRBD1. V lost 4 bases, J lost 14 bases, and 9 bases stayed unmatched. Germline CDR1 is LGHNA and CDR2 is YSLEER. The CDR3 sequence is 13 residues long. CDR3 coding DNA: TGCGCCAGCAGCCCTAACCAGGGGGCGAATCTGTTTTTT. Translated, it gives CASSPNQGANLFF.

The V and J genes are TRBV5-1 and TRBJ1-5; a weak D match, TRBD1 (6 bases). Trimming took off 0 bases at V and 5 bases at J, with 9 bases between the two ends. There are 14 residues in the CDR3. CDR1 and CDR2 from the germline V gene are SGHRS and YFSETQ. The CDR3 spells CASSLGGQDQPQHF. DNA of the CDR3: TGCGCCAGCAGCTTGGGGGGGCAGGATCAGCCCCAGCATTTT.

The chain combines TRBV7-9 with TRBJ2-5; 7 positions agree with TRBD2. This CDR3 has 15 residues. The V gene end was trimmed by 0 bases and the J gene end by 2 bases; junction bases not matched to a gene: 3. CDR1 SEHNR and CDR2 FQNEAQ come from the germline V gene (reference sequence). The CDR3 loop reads CASSLAAGGQETQYF. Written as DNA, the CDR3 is TGTGCCAGCAGCTTAGCGGCCGGGGGGCAAGAGACCCAGTACTTC. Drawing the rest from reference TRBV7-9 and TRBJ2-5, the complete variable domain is DTGVSQNPRHKITKRGQNVTFRCDPISEHNRLYWYRQTLGQGPEFLTYFQNEAQLEKSRLLSDRFSAERPKGSFSTLEIQRTEQGDSAMYLCASSLAAGGQETQYFGPGTRLLVL.

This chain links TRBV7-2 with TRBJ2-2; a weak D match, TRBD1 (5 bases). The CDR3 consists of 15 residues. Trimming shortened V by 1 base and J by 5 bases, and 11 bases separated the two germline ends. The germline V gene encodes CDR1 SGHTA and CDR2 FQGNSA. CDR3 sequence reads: CASSLEGLGTGELFF. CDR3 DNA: TGTGCCAGCAGCTTAGAGGGGCTGGGGACCGGGGAGCTGTTTTTT.